This T cell receptor beta chain came from a study of shared clonotypes between healthy human individuals. Study-wide points: The study sampled only blood, and tissue repertoires likely differ.

All donors were healthy HIV-negative adults lacking recent acute infections or vaccinations. Tens of millions of PBMCs supplied genomic DNA for unsorted samples. As to this clone: The antigen is unknown.

The assay was carried out at the deep level. Data came from immunoSEQ multiplex PCR; TCRdb stores just in-frame clones and leaves some out. The table lists around 440,000 clones, 77% of them singletons, with more than 10% in the top ten. The CDR3 has 16 residues. The V end was cut by 5 bases, the J end by 4 bases, with 17 bases between. Germline V lookup: CDR1 SEHNR, CDR2 FQNEAQ (reference sequence). This TCR derives from a woman aged 40 to 50 in good health. Some clones in this sample may be carry-over from other donors' samples. This chain connects TRBV7-9 to TRBJ2-2; TRBD1 is a possible D gene (6 bases). Sequencing was done on a sample of PBMCs. The DNA for the CDR3 is TGTGCCAGCAGCACCCGTACAGGGATCCTCACCGGGGAGCTGTTTTTT. Translation gives CASSTRTGILTGELFF. The entire variable domain, with the rest obtained from reference TRBV7-9 and TRBJ2-2, is as follows: DTGVSQNPRHKITKRGQNVTFRCDPISEHNRLYWYRQTLGQGPEFLTYFQNEAQLEKSRLLSDRFSAERPKGSFSTLEIQRTEQGDSAMYLCASSTRTGILTGELFFGEGSRLTVL.